One sample yielded the 12 T cell receptor beta chains listed below, sequenced in a study of cytomegalovirus exposure and HLA in healthy donors. TCRdb keeps only in-frame clones here, not all; method: immunoSEQ multiplex PCR. The data hold about 95,000 clones, with 85% observed a single time. Sequencing was performed on PBMCs. The receptors derive from a man aged 18 to 29 in good health and CMV-seropositive.

The rearrangement joins TRBV15 to TRBJ1-3; 7 positions match TRBD1. The CDR3 loop spans 15 amino acids. V trimming: 0 bases; J trimming: 2 bases; junction bases outside the gene matches: 1. From germline, CDR1 is LNHNV and CDR2 YYDKDF (reference sequence). CDR3 loop: CATSREGTAGNTIYF. As DNA, the CDR3 is TGTGCCACCAGCAGAGAAGGGACAGCTGGAAACACCATATATTTT.

The chain uses TRBV13 and TRBJ1-2; TRBD1 matches 9 bases. Trimming took 5 bases from V and 7 from J; bases not matched to a gene: 5. There are 13 residues in the CDR3. The germline CDR1 and CDR2 sequences are PRHDT and FYEKMQ (reference sequence). In DNA, the CDR3 is TGTGCCAGCAGCACGCAGGACAGGGGTGGCTACACCTTC. Its protein product is CASSTQDRGGYTF.

This clone occurred once. The CDR3 reads CASSWTSGEQFF. For the CDR3, the DNA is TGTGCCAGCAGCTGGACTAGCGGAGAGCAGTTCTTC. The chain is built from TRBV7-2 and TRBJ2-1; TRBD2 matches 10 bases. Trimming cost V 4 bases and J 10 bases; bases outside gene matches: 1. This CDR3 is built from 12 residues. CDR1 is SGHTA, CDR2 FQGNSA, per germline. Filled out from reference TRBV7-2 and TRBJ2-1, the complete variable domain reads GAGVSQSPSNKVTEKGKDVELRCDPISGHTALYWYRQSLGQGLEFLIYFQGNSAPDKSGLPSDRFSAERTGGSVSTLTIQRTQQEDSAVYLCASSWTSGEQFFGPGTRLTVL.

This clone was observed a handful of times. The CDR3 reads CAWSYGRTDQPQHF. The DNA of the CDR3 is TGTGCCTGGAGTTACGGGAGGACGGATCAGCCCCAGCATTTT. The chain uses TRBV30 and TRBJ1-5; the D is unclear. The CDR3 has 14 residues. Germline CDR1 and CDR2: GTSNPN and SVGIG (reference sequence). Trimming pared 2 bases from V and 5 bases from J, leaving 13 bases between.

The chain joins TRBV7-8 to TRBJ2-5; D is undetermined. This CDR3 region has 11 residues. Trimming left V 5 bases short and J 5 bases short, with 6 bases between. Per the germline V gene, CDR1 is SGHVS and CDR2 is FQNEAQ. The CDR3 sequence: CASSARETQYF. The CDR3 nucleotides read TGTGCCAGCAGCGCCAGGGAGACCCAGTACTTC.

CDR3 sequence reads: CASSIPGQGVEAFF. CDR3 DNA: TGTGCCAGCAGCATCCCGGGACAGGGTGTTGAAGCTTTCTTT. The genes are TRBV28 and TRBJ1-1, with 9 bases matching TRBD1. The CDR3 runs to 14 residues. CDR1 is MDHEN and CDR2 is SYDVKM in the germline V gene. V dropped 6 bases and J dropped 7; count of bases not matched to a gene: 9. Drawing the rest from reference TRBV28 and TRBJ1-1, the complete variable domain is DVKVTQSSRYLVKRTGEKVFLECVQDMDHENMFWYRQDPGLGLRLIYFSYDVKMKEKGDIPEGYSVSREKKERFSLILESASTNQTSMYLCASSIPGQGVEAFFGQGTRLTVV.

The chain carries TRBV6-1 and TRBJ2-1; possibly TRBD2 for D (5 bases). Trimming cost V 6 bases and J 2 bases, with 14 bases left between them. Germline CDR1 MNHNS, CDR2 SASEGT. This CDR3 spans 15 amino acids. The CDR3 here is CASRTLLGTYNEQFF. Written as DNA, the CDR3 is TGTGCCAGCAGAACCCTACTAGGGACCTACAATGAGCAGTTCTTC.

The J gene is TRBJ2-7, the V gene TRBV27, with 8 positions matching TRBD2. The CDR3 is 14 residues long. V lost 8 bases, J lost 1 base, and 7 bases stayed unmatched. Germline CDR1 and CDR2: MNHEY and SMNVEV (reference sequence). Written as DNA, the CDR3 is TGTGCCAGCGGCCCGGGAGGGAATTCCTACGAGCAGTACTTC. Translated: CASGPGGNSYEQYF.

The chain combines TRBV6-5 with TRBJ2-7; 8 nucleotides align to TRBD1. Germline V gene lookup returns CDR1 MNHEY and CDR2 SVGAGI. This CDR3 has 14 residues. With 6 bases clipped from V and 1 base from J, the junction kept 5 bases outside the gene matches. In DNA, the CDR3 is TGTGCCAGCAGGGACGGACAGGGATCCTACGAGCAGTACTTC. It is translated as CASRDGQGSYEQYF.

The rearrangement links TRBV7-9 to TRBJ1-1; possibly TRBD1 for D (5 bases). CDR3 size: 14 residues. CDR1 and CDR2 from the germline V gene are SEHNR and FQNEAQ (reference sequence). V was pared by 4 bases and J by 5 bases, with 14 bases between. CDR3 region: CASSSTFGGTEAFF. CDR3 nucleotides: TGTGCCAGCAGCTCCACTTTTGGGGGGACTGAAGCTTTCTTT. The complete variable domain, with remaining parts taken from reference TRBV7-9 and TRBJ1-1, reads DTGVSQNPRHKITKRGQNVTFRCDPISEHNRLYWYRQTLGQGPEFLTYFQNEAQLEKSRLLSDRFSAERPKGSFSTLEIQRTEQGDSAMYLCASSSTFGGTEAFFGQGTRLTVV.

The chain couples TRBV14 to TRBJ2-2, with 7 bases identical to TRBD2. Trimming at V came to 4 bases and at J to 7 bases, leaving 15 bases not matched to a gene. This CDR3 spans 17 amino acids. In germline, CDR1 is SGHDN, CDR2 FVKESK. The CDR3 region is CASSPSPREGDSGELFF. CDR3 sequence (DNA): TGTGCCAGCAGCCCAAGCCCTAGGGAGGGAGACAGCGGGGAGCTGTTTTTT.

J is TRBJ2-3 and V is TRBV9; tentatively, D is TRBD2 (5 bases). This CDR3 has 13 amino acids. Deletions cut 0 bases from V and 6 bases from J, with 8 bases between. The germline V gene has CDR1 SGDLS and CDR2 YYNGEE. This chain's CDR3 is CASSVGSEDTQYF. The CDR3 region has the DNA TGTGCCAGCAGCGTAGGTAGCGAGGATACGCAGTATTTT.